Below, 27 T cell receptor beta chains from the same sample are listed, as sequenced in a study of blood T cells in healthy people across ages (dated by TCRdb to 2015 to 2017). The library was generated by 5' RACE. The sample was run on an Illumina HiSeq 2500. A second PCR of about 6 to 11 cycles was performed with a sample-barcoded 5' primer and a J-beta primer mix. TCRdb trimmed public reads at Q25 via fastp, called clones via MiXCR and kept in-frame beta chains. Duplicate CDR3 protein sequences are folded into a single record with the most common DNA and genes. The sample records approximately 730,000 distinct CDR3 sequences, approximately 39% of which are singletons. Jointly, the top ten make up more than 20% of the sample. The specimen sequenced was blood. All receptors come from a woman in her fifties or sixties in good health.

This clonotype was observed a few times. The chain links TRBV20-1 to TRBJ2-4, with unresolved D. Germline CDR1 is DFQATT and CDR2 is SNEGSKA (reference sequence). The length of the CDR3 is 14 residues. Trimming took off 4 bases at V and 0 bases at J, with 10 bases between the two ends. The CDR3 region is CSATLTGAKNIQYF. Written as DNA, the CDR3 is TGCAGTGCTACACTAACTGGAGCCAAAAACATTCAGTACTTC.

The sample holds many counts of this clonotype. The chain employs TRBV6-2 or TRBV6-3 and TRBJ2-3, with D unresolved. CDR1 and CDR2 (germline): MNHEY, SVGEGT. CDR3 size: 15 residues. The V gene lost 0 bases and the J gene lost 0 bases, with 7 bases spanning the gap. The chain's CDR3 is CASSYSTTSTDTQYF. The CDR3 bases are TGTGCCAGCAGTTACTCCACTACCAGCACAGATACGCAGTATTTT.

This clonotype came up once. The V call is TRBV19, the J call TRBJ2-5; D gene ambiguous. Germline CDR1 and CDR2: LNHDA and SQIVND (reference sequence). The CDR3 covers 11 residues. Trimming left V 8 bases short and J 7 bases short, with 11 bases between. This chain's CDR3 is CASGSGGTQYF. DNA of the CDR3: TGTGCCAGTGGGTCCGGCGGGACCCAGTACTTC.

This clonotype was counted a few times. V gene TRBV21-1 combines with J gene TRBJ1-1; the D segment call TRBD1 is taken from the table without a DNA check. TRBV21-1 is a known pseudogene. This CDR3 has 16 residues. Written as DNA, the CDR3 is TGTGCCAGCAGCAAAGCCTCGGGACACCTGAACACTGAAGCTTTCTTT. This sequence encodes CASSKASGHLNTEAFF.

The V and J genes are TRBV20-1 and TRBJ2-1; 9 bases match TRBD1. The CDR3 runs 16 residues. V dropped 2 bases and J dropped 2; count of bases not matched to a gene: 7. The germline gives CDR1 DFQATT, CDR2 SNEGSKA (reference sequence). The CDR3 loop is CSARRPGQGAYNEQFF. The CDR3 nucleotides read TGCAGTGCTAGAAGGCCGGGACAGGGTGCCTACAATGAGCAGTTCTTC.

This clonotype was detected only a few times. The gene calls are TRBV4-3 and TRBJ1-2; possibly TRBD1 for D (6 bases). CDR3 length equals 15 residues. The germline V gene encodes CDR1 LGHNA and CDR2 YSLEER. V was cut by 0 bases and J by 4 bases, with 12 bases left in between. The CDR3: CASSQDAQGTYGYTF. Here the CDR3 DNA reads TGCGCCAGCAGCCAAGATGCCCAGGGGACCTATGGCTACACCTTC.

V is TRBV10-2 and J is TRBJ1-4; TRBD1 is a possible D gene (6 bases). The CDR3 loop spans 16 amino acids. Trimming shortened V by 2 bases and J by 8 bases, and 18 bases separated the two germline ends. The germline V gene encodes CDR1 WSHSY and CDR2 SAAADI. CDR3 sequence (DNA): TGCGCCAGCAGTGAGAAAGGGGGGGCCTCATCGGAAAAACTGTTTTTT. It translates to CASSEKGGASSEKLFF.

This clonotype was counted a few times. The rearrangement uses TRBV5-1 and TRBJ2-7; D not resolved. Germline CDR1 SGHRS, CDR2 YFSETQ. Trimming removed 4 bases from V and 2 bases from J, with 13 bases in between. This CDR3 region has 14 residues. CDR3 in amino acids: CASSVSASTYEQYF. CDR3 nucleotides: TGCGCCAGCAGCGTGAGCGCCAGCACCTACGAGCAGTACTTC.

This clonotype turned up a few times. V gene TRBV7-2 combines with J gene TRBJ2-3; the match to TRBD2 covers 14 bases. CDR3 length: 17 amino acids. CDR1 SGHTA and CDR2 FQGNSA come from the germline V gene. V lost 5 bases, J lost 4 bases, and 8 bases stayed unmatched. The CDR3 sequence: CASSQRLAGGRADTQYF. The CDR3 DNA follows: TGTGCCAGCAGCCAAAGACTAGCGGGAGGGAGGGCAGATACGCAGTATTTT.

In this sample, this clonotype turned up many times. The CDR3 here is CSARGRMGQGSNEQFF. CDR3 DNA: TGCAGTGCTAGAGGGCGTATGGGACAGGGAAGCAATGAGCAGTTCTTC. The chain is built from TRBV20-1 and TRBJ2-1, with TRBD1 matching 9 bases. The CDR3 runs to 16 residues. Germline CDR1 and CDR2: DFQATT and SNEGSKA (reference sequence). Trimming removed 1 base from V and 6 bases from J; junction bases left unmatched: 10.

The chain combines TRBV28 with TRBJ2-7; a weak D match, TRBD2 (5 bases). Germline V gene sequence: CDR1 MDHEN, CDR2 SYDVKM. This CDR3 region has 17 residues. Deletions cut 7 bases from V and 0 bases from J, with 22 bases between. The CDR3 protein is CASTGLVDGISSYEQYF. CDR3 in DNA: TGTGCCAGCACCGGACTCGTTGACGGGATAAGCTCCTACGAGCAGTACTTC.

V usage is TRBV29-1 and J usage is TRBJ1-1; tentative D call: TRBD1 (5 bases). Germline CDR1 reads SQVTM; CDR2 reads ANQGSEA. Trimming pared 8 bases from V and 0 bases from J, leaving 13 bases between. The CDR3 loop spans 13 amino acids. CDR3: CSTQAGLNTEAFF. The CDR3 DNA reads as TGCAGCACCCAGGCAGGGCTGAACACTGAAGCTTTCTTT.

The genes are TRBV10-2 and TRBJ2-7; D remains unclear. The ends were cut back, 2 bases at V and 6 bases at J, with 5 bases in the middle. Germline V gene lookup returns CDR1 WSHSY and CDR2 SAAADI. The CDR3 runs to 11 residues. The CDR3 DNA is TGCGCCAGCAGTGAGCTTTTCGAGCAGTACTTC. Protein: CASSELFEQYF.

This sequence joins TRBV7-9 and TRBJ2-5, with TRBD2 identical over 10 bases. With the DNA end fitting TRBJ2-7 better, the J assignment may be wrong. Germline V lookup: CDR1 SEHNR, CDR2 FQNEAQ (reference sequence). The CDR3 spans 17 residues. CDR3 residues: CASSFGQVSGRANEQYF. CDR3 DNA: TGTGCCAGCAGCTTTGGTCAAGTGAGCGGGAGGGCGAACGAGCAGTACTTC.

There are a few counts of this clonotype. The rearrangement joins TRBV20-1 to TRBJ2-7, with D possibly TRBD2 on 6 matching bases. Germline V gene data show CDR1 as DFQATT and CDR2 as SNEGSKA (reference sequence). V was pared by 4 bases and J by 4 bases, with 23 bases between. The CDR3 extends over 16 amino acids. CDR3 in amino acids: CSATVGGGNGPYEQYF. For the CDR3, the DNA is TGCAGTGCTACCGTAGGTGGGGGGAATGGACCGTACGAGCAGTACTTC.

The V call is TRBV20-1, the J call TRBJ1-2; weak D call: TRBD1 (5 bases). Germline lookup yields CDR1 DFQATT and CDR2 SNEGSKA (reference sequence). The CDR3 contains 12 residues. The V gene lost 5 bases and the J gene lost 6 bases, with 13 bases spanning the gap. CDR3 sequence reads: CSAYQGADGYTF. DNA for the CDR3: TGCAGTGCTTACCAGGGAGCGGATGGCTACACCTTC.

This clonotype was counted a single time. The chain links TRBV4-3 to TRBJ2-5; D might be TRBD1 (6 bases). This CDR3 is built from 15 residues. The V gene's germline CDR1 is LGHNA and CDR2 YSLEER. V was trimmed by 2 bases and J by 5 bases, leaving 15 bases between them. The CDR3: CASSQSTGTRETQYF. The CDR3 DNA is TGCGCCAGCAGCCAATCAACCGGGACAAGGGAGACCCAGTACTTC.

This clonotype came up a few times. The chain is built from TRBV5-1 and TRBJ2-5; D assignment may be TRBD1 or TRBD2 (5 bases each). The germline V gene encodes CDR1 SGHRS and CDR2 YFSETQ. V was clipped by 4 bases and J by 3 bases, with 16 bases between them. This CDR3 is built from 15 residues. The CDR3 sequence is CASSMVGGAEETQYF. Written as DNA, the CDR3 is TGCGCCAGCAGCATGGTTGGGGGAGCGGAAGAGACCCAGTACTTC.

The V gene is TRBV7-8, the J gene TRBJ2-1, with 9 positions matching TRBD2. The CDR3 has 14 amino acids. With 7 bases clipped from V and 3 bases from J, the junction kept 4 bases outside the gene matches. CDR1 is SGHVS and CDR2 is FQNEAQ in the germline V gene. For the CDR3, the DNA is TGTGCCAGCATGGGGCGGGAGGGCTACAATGAGCAGTTCTTC. Its protein is CASMGREGYNEQFF.

This chain links TRBV10-1 with TRBJ2-1, with 11 nucleotides matching TRBD1. The ends lost 4 bases at V and 6 bases at J; junction bases unmatched: 8. The CDR3 has 16 residues. Germline V lookup: CDR1 WNHNN, CDR2 SYGVQD (reference sequence). In DNA, the CDR3 is TGCGCCAGCAGTGCCCTTGGGACAGGGGGATCCAATGAGCAGTTCTTC. Protein sequence: CASSALGTGGSNEQFF.

V gene TRBV10-3 combines with J gene TRBJ1-1, with D unclear. This CDR3 spans 13 amino acids. CDR1 is ENHRY and CDR2 is SYGVKD in the germline V gene. The germline V and J ends were trimmed by 4 bases and 1 base, with 7 bases remaining between them. The CDR3 region has the DNA TGTGCCATCAGTGTCTCGGGGAACACTGAAGCTTTCTTT. Its translation is CAISVSGNTEAFF.

To note about this clonotype: A much more abundant neighbour one base away suggests this may be a read error. This rearrangement joins TRBV25-1 to TRBJ2-4; 9 bases line up with TRBD1. Per the germline V gene, CDR1 is MGHDK and CDR2 is SYGVNS. The CDR3 covers 12 residues. V lost 8 bases to trimming and J lost 12 bases; unmatched junction nucleotides: 8. The DNA for the CDR3 is TGTGCCAGCGTGGGACAGGGCTACAGTCAGTACTTC. Encoded protein: CASVGQGYSQYF.

This chain uses TRBV12-3 or TRBV12-4 with TRBJ2-7, with unresolved D. The germline V and J ends were trimmed by 2 bases and 2 bases, with 7 bases remaining between them. This CDR3 comprises 13 residues. The CDR3 is CASSLQLPYEQYF. CDR3 in DNA: TGTGCCAGCAGTTTACAGCTTCCCTACGAGCAGTACTTC.

The chain recombines TRBV28 with TRBJ2-7; 7 bases are shared with TRBD1. The trim removed 2 bases at V and 8 bases at J, leaving 3 bases unmatched. The CDR3 contains 12 residues. The germline CDR1 and CDR2 sequences are MDHEN and SYDVKM. This CDR3 is CASSLRDSKQYF. DNA for the CDR3: TGTGCCAGCAGTTTACGGGACAGCAAGCAGTACTTC.

In this sample, this clonotype turned up a few times. This sequence joins TRBV18 and TRBJ2-7; no clear D. With 1 base removed from V and 1 base from J, the gap between germline ends came to 8 bases. The CDR3 totals 14 residues. CDR1 KGHSH and CDR2 LQKENI come from the germline V gene. Written as DNA, the CDR3 is TGTGCCAGCTCACCACGGGCCCTATCCTACGAGCAGTACTTC. This sequence encodes CASSPRALSYEQYF.

Ten or more counts support this clonotype. The chain links TRBV28 to TRBJ2-6, with D maybe TRBD2 (6 bases). V gave up 11 bases and J gave up 1 base, with 9 bases separating them. Germline V gene sequence: CDR1 MDHEN, CDR2 SYDVKM. This CDR3 comprises 13 residues. CDR3 sequence (DNA): TGTGCCTTAGGGACTTCTGGGGCCAACGTCCTGACTTTC. Its protein is CALGTSGANVLTF. Full variable domain (missing parts from reference TRBV28 and TRBJ2-6): DVKVTQSSRYLVKRTGEKVFLECVQDMDHENMFWYRQDPGLGLRLIYFSYDVKMKEKGDIPEGYSVSREKKERFSLILESASTNQTSMYLCALGTSGANVLTFGAGSRLTVL.

This chain joins TRBV6-2 or TRBV6-3 and TRBJ2-3; 13 nucleotides agree with TRBD2. The V gene's germline CDR1 is MNHEY and CDR2 SVGEGT. V was clipped by 4 bases and J by 4 bases; unmatched bases: 14. The CDR3 covers 19 residues. The CDR3 nucleotides read TGTGCCAGCAGTTTCACTCCTGGACTAGCGGGAGTAACCGCAGATACGCAGTATTTT. This gives the protein CASSFTPGLAGVTADTQYF.